This T cell receptor beta chain was retrieved from a study of Ad26.COV2.S vaccination and SARS-CoV-2 variants. Study in general: The study gave Ad26.COV2.S intramuscularly, once or twice 56 days apart.

The CDR3 totals 17 residues. Unmatched junction bases numbered 10, after V lost 1 base and J lost 4 bases. Germline values: CDR1 SGHDN, CDR2 FVKESK. Documented treatment: around 19 received Ad26.COV2.S at low or high dose, single or two shots; 5 received placebo; per-sample allocation not given. Vaccine and placebo recipients were sampled on day 63 after the first injection. TCRdb keeps only in-frame clones here, not all; method: immunoSEQ multiplex PCR. This sample has fewer than 500,000 clones, with approximately 89% found just once. The chain joins TRBV14 to TRBJ2-3, with 8 bases fitting TRBD1. The clonotype was recovered from a person aged 18-65 years who received the Ad26.COV2.S COVID-19 vaccine or a placebo. The sequencing used peripheral blood, collected in a trial of Ad26.COV2.S vaccine versus placebo. The CDR3 DNA follows: TGTGCCAGCAGCCAAGGATTTCCAGGGGGCTGGTCAGATACGCAGTATTTT. Translated: CASSQGFPGGWSDTQYF.